This T cell receptor (beta chain) originates from a study of T cell repertoires in cytomegalovirus infection. The CDR3 is made up of 14 amino acids. V dropped 1 base and J dropped 4 bases, with 8 bases sitting between them. Germline V gene data show CDR1 as LNHDA and CDR2 as SQIVND (reference sequence). TCRdb independently ran MiXCR on the reads; one entry per CDR3 protein. The profile shows about 600,000 distinct CDR3 sequences, less than 25% of them singletons. Material for sequencing was CD8+ T cells from PBMCs. The chain recombines TRBV19 with TRBJ2-1; D remains ambiguous. This TCR was recovered from a human donor in good health (CMV status not recorded). Some clones in this sample may be carry-over from other donors' samples. Here the CDR3 DNA reads TGTGCCAGTAGTATAGTGGGCCATTACAATGAGCAGTTCTTC. Translating it yields CASSIVGHYNEQFF.